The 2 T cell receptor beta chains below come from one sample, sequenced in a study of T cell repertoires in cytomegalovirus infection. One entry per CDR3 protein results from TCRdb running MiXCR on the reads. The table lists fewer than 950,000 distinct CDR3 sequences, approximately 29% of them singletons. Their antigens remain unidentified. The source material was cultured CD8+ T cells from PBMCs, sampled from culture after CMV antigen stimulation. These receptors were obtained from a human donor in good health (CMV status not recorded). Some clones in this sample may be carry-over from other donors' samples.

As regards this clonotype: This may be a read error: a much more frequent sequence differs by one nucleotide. In DNA form, the CDR3 reads TGTGTCAGCAGCTTAGTACCAGGGGGCAGCAATCAGCCCCAGCATTTT. This encodes CVSSLVPGGSNQPQHF. The gene calls are TRBV7-6 and TRBJ1-5; 8 nucleotides line up with TRBD1. CDR1 SGHVS and CDR2 FNYEAQ come from the germline V gene. The CDR3 runs 16 residues.

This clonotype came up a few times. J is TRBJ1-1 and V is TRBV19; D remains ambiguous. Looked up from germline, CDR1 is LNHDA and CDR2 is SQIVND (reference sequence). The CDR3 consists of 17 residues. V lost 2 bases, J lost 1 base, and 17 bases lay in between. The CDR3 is CASSIREMTSRNTEAFF. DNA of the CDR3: TGTGCCAGTAGTATAAGGGAGATGACTTCCCGGAACACTGAAGCTTTCTTT.